The 20 T cell receptor beta chains in this list originate from one sample, sequenced in a study of PD-1 blockade in classical Hodgkin lymphoma. Following autologous stem cell transplantation, relapse occurred in every patient, and exposure to brentuximab vedotin varied. TCRdb keeps only in-frame clones here, not all; method: immunoSEQ multiplex PCR. The sample consists of about 13,000 clones, 75% to 95% of them appearing once. Sequencing used peripheral blood mononuclear cells (PBMCs), obtained at baseline. These receptors were obtained from a human donor with classical Hodgkin lymphoma.

The gene calls are TRBV19 and TRBJ2-3, with 9 bases fitting TRBD1. The CDR3 sequence is 16 residues long. The germline V gene encodes CDR1 LNHDA and CDR2 SQIVND (reference sequence). Trimming at V came to 3 bases and at J to 4 bases, leaving 8 bases not matched to a gene. The CDR3 loop reads CASSIPGTGSPDTQYF. The CDR3 nucleotides read TGTGCCAGTAGTATCCCCGGGACAGGGTCCCCAGATACGCAGTATTTT.

This sequence joins TRBV7-9 and TRBJ1-5, with TRBD1 as a possible D gene (6 bases). Trimming took off 5 bases at V and 5 bases at J, with 22 bases between the two ends. The CDR3 totals 17 residues. CDR1 is SEHNR and CDR2 is FQNEAQ in the germline V gene (reference sequence). CDR3 amino acids: CASSPGAVFHSDQPQHF. As DNA, the CDR3 is TGTGCCAGCAGCCCAGGGGCCGTTTTCCATTCTGATCAGCCCCAGCATTTT.

The chain recombines TRBV5-4 with TRBJ2-2; D unclear. Germline V gives CDR1 SGHNT, CDR2 YYREEE (reference sequence). The CDR3 consists of 14 residues. Trimming removed 0 bases at V and 6 bases at J, with 9 bases between. In DNA form, the CDR3 reads TGTGCCAGCAGCTTGGAAGGGTCCGCCGGGGAGCTGTTTTTT. Its protein product is CASSLEGSAGELFF.

V usage is TRBV5-6 and J usage is TRBJ2-1, with 9 bases fitting TRBD1. V trimming: 3 bases; J trimming: 9 bases; junction bases outside the gene matches: 7. The CDR3 runs to 14 residues. CDR1 and CDR2 (germline): SGHDT, YYEEEE. The CDR3 DNA sequence: TGTGCCAGCAGCTCCGGGACAGGGAGGGGTGAGCAGTTCTTC. It specifies CASSSGTGRGEQFF.

The genes are TRBV5-1 and TRBJ2-1; D call uncertain. CDR3 length: 12 residues. The germline gives CDR1 SGHRS, CDR2 YFSETQ. V was clipped by 0 bases and J by 7 bases, with 5 bases between them. CDR3 residues: CASSLAPNEQFF. DNA for the CDR3: TGCGCCAGCAGCTTGGCCCCTAATGAGCAGTTCTTC.

The chain combines TRBV18 with TRBJ1-5; the D is unclear. In germline, CDR1 is KGHSH, CDR2 LQKENI. Trimming left V 0 bases short and J 4 bases short, with 1 base between. The CDR3 has 12 residues. This chain's CDR3 is CASSPPNQPQHF. The DNA for the CDR3 is TGTGCCAGCTCACCACCAAATCAGCCCCAGCATTTT.

This rearrangement joins TRBV7-9 to TRBJ1-3; D gene ambiguous. Germline values: CDR1 SEHNR, CDR2 FQNEAQ (reference sequence). The germline V and J ends were trimmed by 5 bases and 5 bases, with 19 bases remaining between them. The CDR3 runs 16 residues. CDR3 coding DNA: TGTGCCAGCAGCCAGAACTTGGATAGGGTGAGAAACACCATATATTTT. Its translation: CASSQNLDRVRNTIYF.

This clone came up a few times. One junction end does not reproduce the germline sequence, and a read error may be involved. The chain employs TRBV19 and TRBJ1-3; the D is unclear. The CDR3 contains 11 residues. CDR1 LNHDA and CDR2 SQIVND come from the germline V gene (reference sequence). Here the CDR3 DNA reads TGTGCCAGTAGATCTGTAAACACCATATATTTT. It specifies CASRSVNTIYF. Together with reference TRBV19 and TRBJ1-3, the CDR3 gives the full variable domain: DGGITQSPKYLFRKEGQNVTLSCEQNLNHDAMYWYRQDPGQGLRLIYYSQIVNDFQKGDIAEGYSVSREKKESFPLTVTSAQKNPTAFYLCASRSVNTIYFGEGSWLTVV.

The rearrangement links TRBV27 to TRBJ2-3; 10 bases map to TRBD1. There are 18 residues in the CDR3. Trimming removed 0 bases from V and 3 bases from J; junction bases left unmatched: 9. The germline CDR1 and CDR2 sequences are MNHEY and SMNVEV (reference sequence). CDR3 DNA: TGTGCCAGCAGTTTATCTGGGACAGGGGTTATTAGGACAGATACGCAGTATTTT. This gives the protein CASSLSGTGVIRTDTQYF.

The chain combines TRBV5-5 with TRBJ2-7; D possibly corresponds to TRBD1 (6 bases). The V and J ends lost 0 bases and 1 base respectively, with 11 bases between them. The CDR3 length is 15 residues. Per germline, CDR1 SGHKS and CDR2 YYEKEE (reference sequence). CDR3 nucleotide sequence: TGTGCCAGCAGCTTGGTGGGGACACGATCCTACGAGCAGTACTTC. Protein product: CASSLVGTRSYEQYF.

This clone was observed once. The V and J genes are TRBV7-6 and TRBJ2-7; 9 nucleotides match TRBD1. The germline CDR1 and CDR2 sequences are SGHVS and FNYEAQ. The CDR3 is 16 residues long. The V segment lost 4 bases and the J segment 2 bases; nucleotides outside the gene matches: 9. The CDR3 protein is CASSYVRDRATYEQYF. CDR3 DNA sequence: TGTGCCAGCAGCTATGTCCGGGACAGGGCGACCTACGAGCAGTACTTC.

The chain recombines TRBV6-5 with TRBJ2-1; 11 bases fit TRBD2. The V segment lost 5 bases and the J segment 8 bases; nucleotides outside the gene matches: 8. The CDR3 has 15 amino acids. CDR1 and CDR2 from the germline V gene are MNHEY and SVGAGI. CDR3 loop: CASSPIAGGLHEQFF. CDR3 sequence (DNA): TGTGCCAGCAGTCCGATAGCGGGGGGGCTTCATGAGCAGTTCTTC.

This clone has only one observation. The genes are TRBV5-1 and TRBJ1-1; TRBD1 is a possible D gene (6 bases). Germline V gives CDR1 SGHRS, CDR2 YFSETQ. The CDR3 has 16 residues. V lost 1 base and J 6 bases, leaving 19 bases between the germline ends. The CDR3 region has the DNA TGCGCCAGCAGCTTGTCCGTACAGGGCTCCGGGGCTGAAGCTTTCTTT. As protein: CASSLSVQGSGAEAFF.

This chain connects TRBV7-3 to TRBJ2-5; 8 bases fit TRBD2. J was trimmed by 3 bases and V by 0 bases; bases with no gene match: 3. This CDR3 spans 15 amino acids. In germline, CDR1 is SGHTA, CDR2 FQGTGA. Written as DNA, the CDR3 is TGTGCCAGCAGCTTAACGGCGGGGGGTAAAGAGACCCAGTACTTC. Protein: CASSLTAGGKETQYF.

The chain links TRBV11-2 to TRBJ1-4; 7 positions match TRBD1. V lost 3 bases and J lost 8; bases outside the gene matches: 6. CDR1 is SGHAT and CDR2 is FQNNGV in the germline V gene. This CDR3 spans 14 amino acids. CDR3 nucleotides: TGTGCCAGCAGCTTGACAGGGTCGGGAGAAAAACTGTTTTTT. This sequence encodes CASSLTGSGEKLFF.

The chain couples TRBV7-9 to TRBJ1-2; D gene unclear. Germline-derived CDR1 and CDR2 are SEHNR and FQNEAQ (reference sequence). The CDR3 sequence is 13 residues long. The V end lost 2 bases, the J end lost 0 bases, and 4 bases lay between the germline ends. The CDR3 nucleotides are TGTGCCAGCAGCTTAAGTCCTAACTATGGCTACACCTTC. It codes for CASSLSPNYGYTF.

The chain carries TRBV7-9 and TRBJ2-7; D is unclear. There are 12 residues in the CDR3. Germline CDR1 reads SEHNR; CDR2 reads FQNEAQ (reference sequence). V gave up 1 base and J gave up 3 bases, with 4 bases separating them. The CDR3 spells CASSLGFYEQYF. The DNA for the CDR3 is TGTGCCAGCAGCTTAGGCTTCTACGAGCAGTACTTC.

This sequence joins TRBV5-1 and TRBJ2-7; TRBD2 matches at 12 bases. The trim removed 4 bases at V and 2 bases at J, leaving 4 bases unmatched. Per germline, CDR1 SGHRS and CDR2 YFSETQ. The CDR3 sequence is 15 residues long. CDR3 loop: CASSTTSGGTYEQYF. In DNA, the CDR3 is TGCGCCAGCAGCACAACTAGCGGGGGGACCTACGAGCAGTACTTC.

The CDR3 nucleotides read TGTGCCAGCAGTTCCGGACAGGGGGAGGCCAAAAACATTCAGTACTTC. This translates into CASSSGQGEAKNIQYF. The J gene is TRBJ2-4, the V gene TRBV6-5; 10 bases fit TRBD1. The CDR3 contains 16 residues. CDR1 and CDR2 from the germline V gene are MNHEY and SVGAGI. With 4 bases clipped from V and 1 base from J, the junction kept 4 bases outside the gene matches.

This sequence joins TRBV5-1 and TRBJ1-1; 8 positions agree with TRBD1. V lost 3 bases, J lost 4 bases, and 5 bases stayed unmatched. Germline assignment: CDR1 SGHRS and CDR2 YFSETQ. The CDR3 is made up of 14 amino acids. The CDR3 is CASSWSGGPTEAFF. CDR3 bases: TGCGCCAGCAGCTGGTCAGGGGGCCCCACTGAAGCTTTCTTT.